The source of this T cell receptor beta chain is a study of Ad26.COV2.S vaccination and SARS-CoV-2 variants. Treatment in this sample: 15 to 20 received Ad26.COV2.S at low or high dose, single or two shots; roughly five received placebo; per-sample allocation not given. At day 63 after the first vaccine or placebo injection, samples were drawn. The CDR3 length is 14 residues. Germline-derived CDR1 and CDR2 are SGDLS and YYNGEE. V lost 0 bases, J lost 4 bases, and 10 bases lay in between. Assay used: immunoSEQ multiplex PCR; TCRdb lists only in-frame clones, some missing. The sample has some 340,000 clones; about 86% are singletons.

Specimen: peripheral blood, collected in a trial of Ad26.COV2.S vaccine versus placebo. This TCR came from a person between 18 and 60 years old who received the Ad26.COV2.S COVID-19 vaccine or a placebo. The chain links TRBV9 to TRBJ1-1; D call uncertain. The CDR3 reads CASSVDGRSTEAFF. The CDR3 DNA is TGTGCCAGCAGCGTAGACGGTAGAAGCACTGAAGCTTTCTTT.